The clone carrying this T cell receptor (beta chain) was seen a handful of times. These data belong to a study of human T cells and chemical hapten exposure. Described time point: patch test 1, 2 weeks after DPC sensitization. The treatment is: therapeutic diphenylcyclopropenone sensitization with weekly scalp DPC. Each CDR3 protein gets one entry after TCRdb re-called the RACE reads with MiXCR. The repertoire has roughly 180,000 distinct CDR3 sequences, 20% to 25% of them found once; the top ten carry about 7%. The CDR3 is 14 amino acids. V shed 7 bases and J shed 4 bases, with 19 bases lying between them. The V gene's germline CDR1 is SQVTM and CDR2 ANQGSEA.

The rearrangement joins TRBV29-1 to TRBJ1-1; D is unresolved. The material was whole blood, obtained in connection with sensitization to the hapten diphenylcyclopropenone (DPC). The origin of this receptor is a woman between 45 and 60 years old with alopecia areata. Some clones in this sample may be carry-over from other donors' samples. The CDR3 nucleotides are TGCAGCGGTTCAGGACGAGTGGGCAGCACTGAAGCTTTCTTT. This sequence encodes CSGSGRVGSTEAFF.